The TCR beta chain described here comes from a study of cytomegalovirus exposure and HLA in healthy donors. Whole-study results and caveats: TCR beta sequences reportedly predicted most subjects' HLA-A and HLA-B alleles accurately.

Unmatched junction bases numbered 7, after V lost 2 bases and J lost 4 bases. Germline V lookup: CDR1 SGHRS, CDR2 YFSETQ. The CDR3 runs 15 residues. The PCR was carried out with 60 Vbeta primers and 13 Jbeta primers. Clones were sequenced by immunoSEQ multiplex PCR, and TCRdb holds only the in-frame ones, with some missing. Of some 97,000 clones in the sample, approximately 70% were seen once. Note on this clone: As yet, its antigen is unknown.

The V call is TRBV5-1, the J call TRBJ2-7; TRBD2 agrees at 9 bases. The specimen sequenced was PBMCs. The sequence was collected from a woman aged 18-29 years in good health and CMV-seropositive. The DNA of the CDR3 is TGCGCCAGCAGCTTCCTAGCGGGAATACAGTACGAGCAGTACTTC. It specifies CASSFLAGIQYEQYF.